Sequencing of this TCR beta chain was carried out in a study of STAT5B mutations in CD4+ large granular lymphocyte leukemia. The table came from immunoSEQ multiplex PCR; TCRdb's copy has only in-frame clones and leaves some out. The sample holds under 35,000 clones, 65% to 70% seen once. CDR1 is SGHRS, CDR2 YFSETQ, per germline. This CDR3 comprises 15 residues. The ends lost 1 base at V and 6 bases at J; junction bases unmatched: 5. The receptor was derived from a human donor in good health. The sample taken for sequencing was CD4+ T cells from blood buffy coats. The gene calls are TRBV5-1 and TRBJ2-3, with TRBD2 matching over 10 bases. CDR3 in DNA: TGCGCCAGCAGCTTGTTAGCGGGGGGAATGGATACGCAGTATTTT. Translation: CASSLLAGGMDTQYF.